The present T cell receptor (beta chain) was sequenced within a study of technical replicates of blood from a handful of donors. The repertoire was sequenced with immunoSEQ multiplex PCR; TCRdb's copy has only in-frame clones and lacks some. The data contain about 83,000 clones, about 91% of them singletons. The TCR was taken from a human donor in good health. The sequencing sample was made of T cells isolated from PBMCs.

CDR3 in amino acids: CASTPRRQGPPEQYF. The CDR3 region has the DNA TGTGCCAGCACCCCTAGAAGACAGGGGCCTCCCGAGCAGTACTTC. The rearrangement uses TRBV11-2 and TRBJ2-7; 8 bases fit TRBD1. The germline V gene encodes CDR1 SGHAT and CDR2 FQNNGV. The CDR3 loop spans 15 amino acids. V shed 7 bases, J shed 6 bases, and the junction held 14 bases outside the gene matches.